This entry features one T cell receptor beta chain sequence. What it binds is not known. The sample belongs to a study of cytomegalovirus exposure and HLA in healthy donors. Study in general: Previous work identified roughly 120 million unique TCR beta sequences from roughly 170 million T cells. General observations from the study: According to the study, 160 or so TCR beta chains were cytomegalovirus-associated. In a later analysis, TCR beta V- and J-gene trimming showed a link to a missense DCLRE1C variant.

13 Jbeta primers and 60 Vbeta primers were used for the PCR. The data were produced by immunoSEQ multiplex PCR, yet TCRdb's version contains in-frame clones alone and is incomplete. The data contain approximately 190,000 clones, 81% of them singletons. This CDR3 has 14 residues. Losses at the gene ends were 7 bases for V and 0 bases for J; bases not matched to a gene: 4. Germline V lookup: CDR1 MNHEY, CDR2 SVGAGI. The chain links TRBV6-5 to TRBJ2-3, with 7 bases lining up with TRBD1. Sequencing was carried out using PBMCs. The TCR comes from a man in his fifties or sixties in good health and CMV-seronegative. The CDR3 bases are TGTGCCAGCAAAAGGGGACAGAGCACAGATACGCAGTATTTT. It codes for CASKRGQSTDTQYF.